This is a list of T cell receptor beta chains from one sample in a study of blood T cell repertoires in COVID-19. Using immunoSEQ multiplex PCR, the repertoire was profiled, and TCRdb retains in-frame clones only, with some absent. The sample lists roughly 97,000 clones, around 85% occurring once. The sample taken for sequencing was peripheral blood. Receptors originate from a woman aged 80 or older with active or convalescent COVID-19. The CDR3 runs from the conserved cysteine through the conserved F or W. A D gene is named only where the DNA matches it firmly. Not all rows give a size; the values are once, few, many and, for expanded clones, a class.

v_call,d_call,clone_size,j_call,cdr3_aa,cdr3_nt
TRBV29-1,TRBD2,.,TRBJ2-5,CSVERTSGGEIEETQYF,TGCAGCGTCGAACGGACTAGCGGGGGGGAGATAGAAGAGACCCAGTACTTC
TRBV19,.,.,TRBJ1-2,CASSNSDTSTF,TGTGCCAGTAGTAACTCGGACACGAGCACCTTC
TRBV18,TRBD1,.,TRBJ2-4,CASSQQTGYDIQYF,TGTGCCAGCTCCCAGCAGACAGGGTATGACATTCAGTACTTC
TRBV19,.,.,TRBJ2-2,CASSMQENTGELFF,TGTGCCAGTAGTATGCAGGAGAACACCGGGGAGCTGTTTTTT
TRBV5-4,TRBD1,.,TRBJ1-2,CASSLRRQGWDGYTF,TGTGCCAGCAGCTTAAGGCGACAGGGCTGGGATGGCTACACCTTC
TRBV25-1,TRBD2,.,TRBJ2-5,CANPTSRTETQYF,TGTGCCAACCCGACTAGCAGAACGGAGACCCAGTACTTC
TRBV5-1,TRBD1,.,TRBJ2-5,CASRDRSQETQYF,TGCGCCAGCAGGGACAGGTCCCAAGAGACCCAGTACTTC
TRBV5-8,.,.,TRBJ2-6,CGSRRSGANVLTF,TGTGGGAGCAGGAGATCTGGGGCCAACGTCCTGACTTTC
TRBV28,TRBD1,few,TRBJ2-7,CASSPGQAISYEQYF,TGTGCCAGCTCTCCCGGACAGGCGATATCCTACGAGCAGTACTTC
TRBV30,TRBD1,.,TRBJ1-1,CAWKGAMNTEAFF,TGTGCCTGGAAGGGGGCCATGAACACTGAAGCTTTCTTT
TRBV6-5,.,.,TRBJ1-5,CASRLKGGAQPQHF,TGTGCCAGCAGGCTAAAAGGGGGGGCTCAGCCCCAGCATTTT
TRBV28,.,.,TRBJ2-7,CASSRVDKPYEQYF,TGTGCCAGCAGCCGAGTAGACAAACCCTACGAGCAGTACTTC
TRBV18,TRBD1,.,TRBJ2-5,CASSLRDRVETQYF,TGTGCCAGCTCCCTTCGGGACAGGGTTGAGACCCAGTACTTC
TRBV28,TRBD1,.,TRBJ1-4,CASSSRWDSHEKLFF,TGTGCCAGCAGTTCCCGGTGGGACAGCCATGAAAAACTGTTTTTT
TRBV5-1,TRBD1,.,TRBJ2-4,CASSGTGGEYIQYF,TGCGCCAGCAGCGGGACAGGGGGCGAGTACATTCAGTACTTC
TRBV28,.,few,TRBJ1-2,CASTPGGGFDYGYTF,TGTGCCAGCACTCCTGGCGGGGGTTTTGACTATGGCTACACCTTC
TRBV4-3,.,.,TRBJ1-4,CASSQSTYPNEKLFF,TGCGCCAGCAGCCAATCGACATACCCTAATGAAAAACTGTTTTTT
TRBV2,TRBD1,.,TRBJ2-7,CASRNGQGVSYEQYF,TGTGCCAGCAGAAACGGACAGGGGGTTTCCTACGAGCAGTACTTC
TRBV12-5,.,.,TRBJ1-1,CASGLGLKGDTNMNTEAFF,TGTGCTAGTGGTTTGGGCTTGAAGGGGGATACTAACATGAACACTGAAGCTTTCTTT
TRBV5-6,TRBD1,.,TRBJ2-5,CASSPGQVGETQYF,TGTGCCAGCAGTCCGGGACAGGTAGGAGAGACCCAGTACTTC
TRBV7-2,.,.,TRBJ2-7,CASSLRGTGGSYEQYF,TGTGCCAGCAGCTTAAGGGGTACCGGGGGCTCCTACGAGCAGTACTTC
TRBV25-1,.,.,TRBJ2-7,CASSFLGEQYF,TGTGCCAGCAGTTTCCTAGGCGAGCAGTACTTC
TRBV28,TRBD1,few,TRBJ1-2,CASSTGQNYGYTF,TGTGCCAGCAGTACGGGACAGAACTATGGCTACACCTTC
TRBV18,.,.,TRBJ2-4,CASSTTGLLAKNIQYF,TGTGCCAGCTCAACGACAGGATTACTAGCCAAAAACATTCAGTACTTC
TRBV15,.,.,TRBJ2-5,CATSRISGNQETQYF,TGTGCCACCAGCAGAATTTCAGGGAACCAAGAGACCCAGTACTTC
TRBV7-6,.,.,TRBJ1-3,CASSLGSGLSGNTIYF,TGTGCCAGCAGCTTAGGATCAGGACTCTCTGGAAACACCATATATTTT
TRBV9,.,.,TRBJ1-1,CASSPREGSDYTEAFF,TGTGCCAGCAGCCCCCGGGAGGGCAGCGATTACACTGAAGCTTTCTTT
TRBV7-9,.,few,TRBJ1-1,CASSSSMNTEAFF,TGTGCCAGCAGCTCGAGCATGAACACTGAAGCTTTCTTT
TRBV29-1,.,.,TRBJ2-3,CSVRSGLLTDTQYF,TGCAGCGTCCGCTCGGGACTGCTCACAGATACGCAGTATTTT
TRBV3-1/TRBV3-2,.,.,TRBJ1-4,CASSRGPSGEKLFF,TGTGCCAGCAGCCGCGGACCCTCGGGGGAAAAACTGTTTTTT
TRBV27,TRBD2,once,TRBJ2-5,CASSSIAGTQETQYF,TGTGCCAGCAGTTCGATAGCGGGGACCCAAGAGACCCAGTACTTC
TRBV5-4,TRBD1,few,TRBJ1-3,CASSSGTAGNTIYF,TGTGCCAGCAGCTCTGGGACAGCGGGAAACACCATATATTTT
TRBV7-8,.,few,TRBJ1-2,CASSLNPGTMYGYTF,TGTGCCAGCAGCTTAAATCCCGGGACAATGTATGGCTACACCTTC
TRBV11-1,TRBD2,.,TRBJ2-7,CASSLRGATYEQYF,TGTGCCAGCAGCTTGCGGGGGGCAACCTACGAGCAGTACTTC
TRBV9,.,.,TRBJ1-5,CASSVGGVSNQPQHF,TGTGCCAGCAGCGTAGGAGGAGTGAGCAATCAGCCCCAGCATTTT
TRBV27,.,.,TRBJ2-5,CASSLRAGETQYF,TGTGCCAGCAGTCTTAGGGCAGGGGAGACCCAGTACTTC
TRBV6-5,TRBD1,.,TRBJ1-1,CASSSLGQGETEAFF,TGTGCCAGCAGTTCCCTCGGACAGGGTGAAACTGAAGCTTTCTTT
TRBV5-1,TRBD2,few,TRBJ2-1,CASSLGLAGVKFF,TGCGCCAGCAGCTTAGGACTAGCGGGAGTAAAGTTCTTC
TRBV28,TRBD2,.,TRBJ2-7,CASSLLASGSYEQYF,TGTGCCAGCAGTTTATTGGCTAGCGGGAGCTACGAGCAGTACTTC
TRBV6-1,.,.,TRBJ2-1,CASSEAQQGGGEQFF,TGTGCCAGCAGTGAAGCGCAACAGGGGGGGGGTGAGCAGTTCTTC
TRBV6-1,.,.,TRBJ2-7,CASSDRGQFYEQYF,TGTGCCAGCAGTGACCGCGGACAGTTCTACGAGCAGTACTTC
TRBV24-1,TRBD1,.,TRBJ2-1,CATSVRTDRGQRNEQFF,TGTGCCACCAGTGTCAGAACAGACAGGGGGCAACGCAATGAGCAGTTCTTC
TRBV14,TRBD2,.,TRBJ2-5,CASSQSPGGVWETQYF,TGTGCCAGCAGCCAAAGCCCGGGAGGGGTATGGGAGACCCAGTACTTC
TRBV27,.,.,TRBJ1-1,CASSGQMNTEAFF,TGTGCCAGCAGTGGACAGATGAACACTGAAGCTTTCTTT
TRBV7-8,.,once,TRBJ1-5,CASSLTGLRDQPQHF,TGTGCCAGCAGCCTTACAGGGTTACGGGATCAGCCCCAGCATTTT
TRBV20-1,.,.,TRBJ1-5,CSAGGGQPQHF,TGCAGTGCCGGGGGGGGTCAGCCCCAGCATTTT
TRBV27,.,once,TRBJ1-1,CASSSSRGVQYGEAFF,TGTGCCAGCAGCTCCTCCCGCGGGGTACAATATGGTGAAGCTTTCTTT
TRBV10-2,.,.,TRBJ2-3,CASKGGGDTDTQYF,TGCGCCAGCAAGGGGGGAGGGGACACAGATACGCAGTATTTT
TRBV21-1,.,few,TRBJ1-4,CASSRPGWEKLFF,TGTGCCAGCAGCCGACCAGGGTGGGAAAAACTGTTTTTT
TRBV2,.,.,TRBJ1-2,CASSEPNRVDGYTF,TGTGCCAGCAGTGAGCCAAACAGGGTTGATGGCTACACCTTC
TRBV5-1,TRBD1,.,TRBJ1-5,CASSLGTGGLQPQHF,TGCGCCAGCAGCTTAGGGACAGGGGGGCTCCAGCCCCAGCATTTT
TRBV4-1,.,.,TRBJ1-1,CASSQDVAGARTEAFF,TGCGCCAGCAGCCAAGACGTAGCAGGGGCAAGAACTGAAGCTTTCTTT
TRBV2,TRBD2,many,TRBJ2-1,CASSEAPLAGDYNEQFF,TGTGCCAGCAGTGAAGCGCCACTAGCGGGGGACTACAATGAGCAGTTCTTC
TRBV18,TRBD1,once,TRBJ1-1,CASSTYLGQGNTEAFF,TGTGCCAGCTCAACCTACCTAGGACAGGGCAACACTGAAGCTTTCTTT
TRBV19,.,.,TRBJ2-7,CASSIEASYEQYF,TGTGCCAGTAGTATTGAGGCTTCCTACGAGCAGTACTTC
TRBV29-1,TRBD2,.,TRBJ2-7,CSAWTSGRGYEQYF,TGCAGCGCCTGGACTAGCGGGAGAGGGTACGAGCAGTACTTC